The T cell receptor beta chain described here comes from a study of CD8+CD57+ T cells in acquired aplastic anemia. Overall study context: Sorted cells (CD4+ and CD8+) yielded DNA amounts that averaged approximately 3 ug.

This clonotype was observed many times. CD8+CD57+ cell expansion had been shown by flow cytometry in patients chosen for sequencing. Genomic DNA served as template for TCR beta VDJ and CDR3 profiling. MiXCR was run by TCRdb on the reads, yielding one entry per CDR3 protein. The sample lists 200,000 to 250,000 distinct CDR3 sequences, less than 60% seen once, with 15% to 20% in the top ten. Source material: sorted CD4+, CD8+, or CD8+CD57+ T cells (not recorded which) from PBMCs. The source of this sequence is a human donor with aplastic anemia.

The CDR3 coding sequence is TGTGCCAGCAGATTACAGGGGTCCTACAATGAGCAGTTCTTC. Translation gives CASRLQGSYNEQFF. The J gene is TRBJ2-1, the V gene TRBV6-6; 7 nucleotides agree with TRBD1. The CDR3 loop spans 14 amino acids. Germline assignment: CDR1 MNHNY and CDR2 SVGAGI (reference sequence). Trimming at V came to 6 bases and at J to 1 base, leaving 3 bases not matched to a gene.